The 2 T cell receptor beta chains presented below share a single source sample, sequenced in a study of vaccination effects on CD4 cells after COVID-19 (dated by TCRdb to between 2021 and 2023). The antigens these receptors bind are not known. After approximately 11 days of culture, CD4+ T cells were isolated with the EasySep CD4+ T cell isolation kit. Two doses of either the BNT162b2 or the mRNA-1273 mRNA SARS-CoV-2 vaccine were administered to participants. Library generation was performed with the immunoSEQ multiplex PCR assay. Here the immuneACCESS table is served through TCRdb, limited to in-frame sequences with V and J called. Missing clones are a known gap in these copies; in checked studies unresolved V genes cover under half, and the rest lacks a known reason. The sample records about 66,000 clones, over 75% of which are singletons. Of the sample, about 2.4% is held by the ten largest clones.

The sequencing used CD4+ T cells from PBMCs cultured without peptide, collected after COVID-19 vaccination. Receptor source: a human donor who received a COVID-19 vaccine.

This chain joins TRBV24-1 and TRBJ1-2; D gene uncertain. Trimming shortened V by 3 bases and J by 4 bases, and 11 bases separated the two germline ends. CDR1 and CDR2 from the germline V gene are KGHDR and SFDVKD. The CDR3 sequence is 14 residues long. CDR3 in amino acids: CATSDNSRAYGYTF. CDR3 DNA sequence: TGTGCCACCAGTGATAACTCGAGAGCCTATGGCTACACCTTC.

This clone came up a few times. V and J are TRBV6-5 and TRBJ2-2, with D tentatively TRBD1 (6 bases). Germline V CDR1 and CDR2: MNHEY, SVGAGI. The length of the CDR3 is 14 residues. V lost 4 bases to trimming and J lost 4 bases, with 10 bases between them. The CDR3 DNA follows: TGTGCCAGCAGTTGGACAGTCACCACCGGGGAGCTGTTTTTT. Its translation is CASSWTVTTGELFF.